This T cell receptor beta chain is drawn from a study of shared clonotypes between healthy human individuals. Trimming removed 2 bases from V and 3 bases from J, with 5 bases in between. This CDR3 contains 11 residues. CDR1 is DFQATT, CDR2 SNEGSKA, per germline (reference sequence). Original processing notes: There were no quality scores in the junction-only immunoSEQ sequences, so filtering differed. Sequenced by immunoSEQ multiplex PCR; TCRdb stores in-frame clones only, minus some. V, J and clone size are taken as reported in that table, and D and trimming were inferred from the DNA itself. Among some 1,400,000 clones listed, 96% were seen once.

The V and J genes are TRBV20-1 and TRBJ2-7, with D unresolved. This clonotype was obtained from a man aged 25 to 45 in good health. Source material: naive CD4+ T cells sorted from blood. Specified subset: CD45RA+ positively selected. The CDR3 bases are TGCAGTGCTAGAAATCGCTACGAGCAGTACTTC. As protein: CSARNRYEQYF.